Following are 15 T cell receptor beta chains from one sample sequenced in a study of T-cell memory formation after mild COVID-19. TCRdb used MiXCR to reprocess the 5' RACE reads, holding one entry per CDR3 protein. The sample yields about 360,000 distinct CDR3 sequences, around an eighth seen once. Input material: PBMCs or a T cell subset sorted from them (not recorded which). These TCRs come from a man aged 18-30 years who had mild COVID-19 (a few samples of this study predate the infection). Cell type and time point are not known.

The gene calls are TRBV29-1 and TRBJ1-2; D perhaps matches TRBD1 (5 bases). V lost 7 bases and J lost 4, with 16 bases in between. Germline CDR1 reads SQVTM; CDR2 reads ANQGSEA. This CDR3 has 13 amino acids. This CDR3 is CSARDSLGYGYTF. In nucleotides, the CDR3 is TGCAGCGCTCGGGACTCGCTGGGCTATGGCTACACCTTC. The full variable domain, its missing parts supplied by reference TRBV29-1 and TRBJ1-2, is SAVISQKPSRDICQRGTSLTIQCQVDSQVTMMFWYRQQPGQSLTLIATANQGSEATYESGFVIDKFPISRPNLTFSTLTVSNMSPEDSSIYLCSARDSLGYGYTFGSGTRLTVV.

This clonotype was seen repeatedly, ten times or more. The gene calls are TRBV27 and TRBJ2-2, with 9 nucleotides matching TRBD1. CDR3 length equals 14 residues. V shed 7 bases, J shed 5 bases, and the junction held 5 bases outside the gene matches. CDR1 is MNHEY and CDR2 is SMNVEV in the germline V gene (reference sequence). The CDR3, as DNA: TGTGCCAGCAACCGACAGGGGGAAACCGGGGAGCTGTTTTTT. Its protein is CASNRQGETGELFF.

This clonotype was found many times. This rearrangement joins TRBV5-1 to TRBJ2-7; D gene ambiguous. V lost 6 bases and J lost 3, with 16 bases in between. Germline CDR1 and CDR2: SGHRS and YFSETQ. CDR3 size: 14 residues. CDR3 loop: CASKIEVGHYEQYV. Here the CDR3 DNA reads TGCGCCAGCAAAATTGAGGTTGGCCACTACGAGCAGTACGTC.

The table lists this clonotype with a few counts. The rearrangement uses TRBV2 and TRBJ2-1; 11 nucleotides line up with TRBD2. The CDR3 sequence is 15 residues long. V was clipped by 7 bases and J by 5 bases; unmatched bases: 7. CDR1 and CDR2 from the germline V gene are SNHLY and FYNNEI. The CDR3 sequence: CASNYPSGGNNEQFF. The CDR3 DNA reads TGTGCCAGCAACTACCCTAGCGGGGGGAACAATGAGCAGTTCTTC.

The chain links TRBV4-3 to TRBJ2-7; TRBD2 matches at 8 bases. Germline V gene data show CDR1 as LGHNA and CDR2 as YSLEER. V dropped 1 base and J dropped 7; count of bases not matched to a gene: 9. There are 15 residues in the CDR3. The CDR3 DNA sequence: TGCGCCAGCAGCCAAGGGCCGGGGGGGGAATATGAGCAGTACTTC. It encodes CASSQGPGGEYEQYF.

This clonotype was seen more than once but under ten times. V is TRBV4-1 and J is TRBJ2-4; D is unresolved. Per the germline V gene, CDR1 is MGHRA and CDR2 is YSYEKL. The CDR3 is 14 amino acids. Trimming removed 0 bases at V and 3 bases at J, with 6 bases between. In DNA form, the CDR3 reads TGCGCCAGCAGCCAAGATGGCGGCAAAAACATTCAGTACTTC. Translation: CASSQDGGKNIQYF.

The genes are TRBV27 and TRBJ1-5; TRBD1 agrees at 8 bases. CDR3 size: 15 residues. With 2 bases clipped from V and 6 bases from J, the junction kept 6 bases outside the gene matches. Germline loops: CDR1 MNHEY, CDR2 SMNVEV (reference sequence). The CDR3 DNA is TGTGCCAGCAGTTTAGGGCAGGGGGCGGCTCAGCCCCAGCATTTT. Protein product: CASSLGQGAAQPQHF.

This chain connects TRBV7-9 to TRBJ1-5, with unresolved D. The CDR3 extends over 12 amino acids. Germline V lookup: CDR1 SEHNR, CDR2 FQNEAQ (reference sequence). The germline V and J ends were trimmed by 9 bases and 4 bases, with 10 bases remaining between them. The CDR3 DNA sequence: TGTGCCAGAAGTCAAGGTAATCAGCCCCAGCATTTT. Its translation is CARSQGNQPQHF.

V is TRBV27 and J is TRBJ2-3; perhaps D is TRBD1 or TRBD2 (7 bases each). The CDR3 has 14 residues. Germline assignment: CDR1 MNHEY and CDR2 SMNVEV (reference sequence). The V gene lost 6 bases and the J gene lost 2 bases, with 12 bases spanning the gap. CDR3 loop: CASSAGGATDTQYF. In DNA form, the CDR3 reads TGTGCCAGCAGCGCAGGGGGGGCCACAGATACGCAGTATTTT.

This clonotype turned up a few times. The J gene is TRBJ2-1, the V gene TRBV20-1; TRBD2 matches at 10 bases. V gave up 3 bases and J gave up 4 bases; unmatched junction bases: 9. The CDR3 length is 16 residues. Germline V CDR1 and CDR2: DFQATT, SNEGSKA (reference sequence). CDR3 coding DNA: TGCAGTGCTAGCTCCTCTACTAGCGGGAAATACAATGAGCAGTTCTTC. Protein: CSASSSTSGKYNEQFF.

In this sample, this clonotype turned up many times. The rearrangement uses TRBV27 and TRBJ1-1, with a tentative D call TRBD1 (6 bases). Trimming removed 2 bases at V and 5 bases at J, with 12 bases between. This CDR3 is built from 14 residues. Germline V gene lookup returns CDR1 MNHEY and CDR2 SMNVEV (reference sequence). The CDR3 DNA is TGTGCCAGCAGTTTACAGGGGAGAGGGACTGAAGCTTTCTTT. Translation: CASSLQGRGTEAFF.

There are many counts of this clonotype. CDR3 nucleotide sequence: TGCAGTGCTCGTCCACGACTAGCGGGGGCCTCCTACGAGCAGTACGTC. Protein product: CSARPRLAGASYEQYV. The rearrangement joins TRBV20-1 to TRBJ2-7, with 12 bases lining up with TRBD2. Germline V gives CDR1 DFQATT, CDR2 SNEGSKA (reference sequence). The CDR3 has 16 amino acids. Trimming took 5 bases from V and 0 from J; bases not matched to a gene: 8.

The CDR3, as DNA: TGTGCCAGCAGCTTTCCCCCCGCAGTCGAGCAGTACTTC. Amino acid sequence: CASSFPPAVEQYF. V gene TRBV5-5 combines with J gene TRBJ2-7; D uncertain. The CDR3 is 13 residues long. Germline lookup yields CDR1 SGHKS and CDR2 YYEKEE (reference sequence). V was clipped by 2 bases and J by 6 bases, with 12 bases between them.

This chain uses TRBV7-9 with TRBJ1-5, with D unresolved. The ends were cut back, 2 bases at V and 9 bases at J, with 8 bases in the middle. CDR3 length: 12 amino acids. Germline V lookup: CDR1 SEHNR, CDR2 FQNEAQ (reference sequence). The CDR3: CASSLSYLPQHF. The CDR3 DNA reads as TGTGCCAGCAGCTTAAGTTATCTGCCCCAGCATTTT.

This clonotype was seen only a few times. V is TRBV12-3 or TRBV12-4 and J is TRBJ1-5; D gene unclear. This CDR3 spans 12 amino acids. V was shortened by 4 bases and J by 6 bases, with 7 bases between the two germline ends. For the CDR3, the DNA is TGTGCCAGCAGTTCCCCAGGTCAGCCCCAGCATTTT. Its protein product is CASSSPGQPQHF.